The next 2 T cell receptor beta chains were all read from a single sample in a study of blood T cell repertoires in COVID-19. TCRdb keeps only in-frame clones here, not all; method: immunoSEQ multiplex PCR. This sample has around 90,000 clones, with over 80% found just once. What was sequenced was peripheral blood. The receptors originated from a woman aged 60 to 75 with active COVID-19.

The CDR3 DNA is TGTGCCAGCAGCAAGACGGGACAGGGGAATATTGAAAAACTGTTTTTT. Amino acid sequence: CASSKTGQGNIEKLFF. V usage is TRBV7-2 and J usage is TRBJ1-4, with 10 bases that match TRBD1. Germline V gene lookup returns CDR1 SGHTA and CDR2 FQGNSA. The V gene end was trimmed by 5 bases and the J gene end by 7 bases; junction bases not matched to a gene: 10. CDR3 length: 16 residues.

Notes on this clone: One end of the junction does not line up with germline, which may come from a read error. The genes are TRBV12-3 or TRBV12-4 and TRBJ1-6; the D gene is possibly TRBD1 (6 bases). CDR3 length: 13 residues. Written as DNA, the CDR3 is TGTGCCAGCAGTGGACAGTATAGTTCACCCCTCCACTTT. Encoded protein: CASSGQYSSPLHF.